This entry is about one T cell receptor (delta chain). TCRdb re-called the RT-PCR reads with CATT. The sample lists around 1,100 delta-chain clones, 9.5% to 10% seen once, with about 45% in the top ten. The sample comes from a study of gamma-delta T cells after stem cell transplantation. V gave up 3 bases and J gave up 8 bases; unmatched junction bases: 14. Looked up from germline, CDR1 is GEAIGNYY and CDR2 is EKD. The CDR3 consists of 17 residues. The rearrangement uses TRDV2 and TRDJ1; 13 bases fit TRDD3. Sample: gamma-delta T cells. This receptor was taken from a human donor. It is not recorded whose cells these are; they may come from a transplant donor. CDR3 bases: TGTGCCTGTGACCCCCTGGAGACTGGGGGATACGGTAGAAAACTCATCTTT. It specifies CACDPLETGGYGRKLIF.